This T cell receptor (beta chain) is drawn from a study of human T cells and chemical hapten exposure. This clonotype occurred many times. Time point described: patch test 2, 6 weeks after DPC sensitization. Treatment reported: therapeutic diphenylcyclopropenone sensitization with weekly scalp DPC. Blood draws came first, before each patch test. Germline V lookup: CDR1 KGHSH, CDR2 LQKENI. V shed 0 bases and J shed 7 bases, with 6 bases lying between them. This CDR3 comprises 12 residues. TCRdb redid the calling of the RACE reads with MiXCR, one entry per CDR3 protein. The sample shows under 100,000 distinct CDR3 sequences, about 10% of them seen only once.

V gene TRBV18 combines with J gene TRBJ1-1; D is unresolved. Source: whole blood, taken in connection with sensitization to the hapten diphenylcyclopropenone (DPC). This TCR was recovered from a woman aged 45-65 years with alopecia areata. Some clones in this sample may be carry-over from other donors' samples. For the CDR3, the DNA is TGTGCCAGCTCACCACCGACTAGTGAAGCTTTCTTT. It yields the protein CASSPPTSEAFF.